These 22 T cell receptor beta chains share one sample of origin, sequenced in a study of Graves' ophthalmopathy and Graves' hyperthyroidism. Researchers took RNA transcripts and amplified TCR beta CDR3 regions from them. RT-PCR in the first round used HTBI primers; a second-round multiplex PCR followed. TCRdb redid the calling of the multiplex PCR reads with MiXCR, one entry per CDR3 protein. The data hold approximately 700,000 distinct CDR3 sequences, with 35% to 50% observed a single time. The sample comprised peripheral blood. The receptors come from an adult man with Graves' ophthalmopathy.

This clonotype was seen more than once but under ten times. Here the CDR3 reads CASKGQGGGKTQYF. CDR3 DNA: TGCGCCAGCAAGGGACAGGGAGGTGGGAAGACCCAGTACTTC. This chain joins TRBV5-1 and TRBJ2-5, with TRBD1 identical over 9 bases. CDR3 length equals 14 residues. Germline CDR1 is SGHRS and CDR2 is YFSETQ. V dropped 6 bases and J dropped 6; count of bases not matched to a gene: 9. The complete variable domain, with remaining parts taken from reference TRBV5-1 and TRBJ2-5, reads KAGVTQTPRYLIKTRGQQVTLSCSPISGHRSVSWYQQTPGQGLQFLFEYFSETQRNKGNFPGRFSGRQFSNSRSEMNVSTLELGDSALYLCASKGQGGGKTQYFGPGTRLLVL.

The V call is TRBV25-1, the J call TRBJ1-6; no reliable D call. The CDR3 runs to 11 residues. Trimming cost V 6 bases and J 9 bases, with 6 bases left between them. Germline V lookup: CDR1 MGHDK, CDR2 SYGVNS. CDR3 loop: CASRGSSPLHF. As DNA, the CDR3 is TGTGCCAGCAGGGGGAGTTCACCCCTCCACTTT.

V gene TRBV2 combines with J gene TRBJ1-1; D may be TRBD1 (5 bases). The CDR3 totals 16 residues. Germline assignment: CDR1 SNHLY and CDR2 FYNNEI. V was shortened by 7 bases and J by 1 base, with 19 bases between the two germline ends. This chain's CDR3 is CASNIRGRAANTEAFF. CDR3 bases: TGTGCCAGCAATATAAGGGGCAGGGCAGCGAACACTGAAGCTTTCTTT.

With regard to this clonotype: This CDR3 fails to terminate in the conserved phenylalanine or tryptophan, so it likely reflects a read error. The DNA is left out, because the CDR3 cannot be placed on it with certainty; the CDR3 is given as TCRdb lists it. The rearrangement joins TRBV10-3 to TRBJ2-5; TRBD1, the table's D call, was not compared with the DNA. Termini included, the CDR3 measures 10 amino acids. The germline V gene has CDR1 ENHRY and CDR2 SYGVKD. The chain's CDR3 is CAISEYGTVG.

Remarks on this clonotype: The final CDR3 position lacks the conserved phenylalanine or tryptophan, pointing to a likely read error. The DNA is omitted, as the CDR3 cannot be located on it reliably, and the CDR3 follows TCRdb's listing. The rearrangement uses TRBV10-3 and TRBJ1-6. Germline values: CDR1 ENHRY, CDR2 SYGVKD. The CDR3 length is 9 residues, termini included. The CDR3 reads CAISEPSSS.

The rearrangement joins TRBV10-3 to TRBJ2-3, with 8 bases that match TRBD1. The CDR3 contains 13 residues. V lost 7 bases to trimming and J lost 5 bases; unmatched junction nucleotides: 5. CDR1 is ENHRY, CDR2 SYGVKD, per germline. CDR3 sequence reads: CAITSRGQDTQYF. CDR3 DNA: TGTGCCATCACTAGCAGGGGGCAAGATACGCAGTATTTT.

This clonotype appeared a single time. This chain connects TRBV7-2 to TRBJ2-7, with 7 bases identical to TRBD2. The end of the DNA aligns better with TRBJ2-1, so the J call may be wrong. The CDR3 loop spans 12 amino acids. The V gene's germline CDR1 is SGHTA and CDR2 FQGNSA. In DNA form, the CDR3 reads TGTGCCAGGAGCGCGGGGGACAATGAGCAGTTCTTC. It encodes CARSAGDNEQFF.

This rearrangement joins TRBV2 to TRBJ1-3, with no clear D. The germline CDR1 and CDR2 sequences are SNHLY and FYNNEI. There are 10 residues in the CDR3. Trimming took off 6 bases at V and 8 bases at J, with 5 bases between the two ends. The CDR3 spells CASRGDTIYF. CDR3 in DNA: TGTGCCAGCAGAGGAGACACCATATATTTT.

This clonotype appeared many times. The chain recombines TRBV7-3 with TRBJ2-2, with no clear D. Trimming shortened V by 5 bases and J by 0 bases, and 13 bases separated the two germline ends. The CDR3 spans 16 residues. Germline V gene data show CDR1 as SGHTA and CDR2 as FQGTGA. CDR3 in amino acids: CASSDSAPANTGELFF. The CDR3 DNA reads as TGTGCCAGCAGCGACTCAGCCCCCGCGAACACCGGGGAGCTGTTTTTT.

This clonotype has more than one count but fewer than ten. A much larger clone is a single base away; this may be a read error. The chain joins TRBV7-9 to TRBJ1-6, with D maybe TRBD1 (6 bases). The CDR3 consists of 15 residues. The germline CDR1 and CDR2 sequences are SEHNR and FQNEAQ (reference sequence). V was shortened by 6 bases and J by 14 bases, with 23 bases between the two germline ends. This CDR3 reads CASRQGAFGESSLHF. The CDR3 DNA reads TGTGCCAGCAGACAGGGCGCCTTCGGAGAATCATCCCTCCACTTT.

This clonotype was seen more than once but under ten times. The chain has TRBV19 and TRBJ1-2, with 9 bases fitting TRBD1. The CDR3 length is 14 residues. Trimming cost V 5 bases and J 8 bases; bases outside gene matches: 9. Germline lookup yields CDR1 LNHDA and CDR2 SQIVND (reference sequence). CDR3 nucleotides: TGTGCCAGTAGTTCAGAACAGGGGGCGAAAGGCTACACCTTC. It translates to CASSSEQGAKGYTF.

The sample holds a few counts of this clonotype. The rearrangement joins TRBV7-2 to TRBJ2-5; D perhaps matches TRBD2 (5 bases). The germline V gene has CDR1 SGHTA and CDR2 FQGNSA. CDR3 length: 14 amino acids. Trimming cost V 1 base and J 5 bases, with 11 bases left between them. The CDR3 reads CASSLGLIWETQYF. CDR3 coding DNA: TGTGCCAGCAGCTTAGGACTAATATGGGAGACCCAGTACTTC.

The chain joins TRBV7-2 to TRBJ2-7, with D perhaps TRBD1 (7 bases). The CDR3 runs to 15 residues. The ends were cut back, 4 bases at V and 5 bases at J, with 18 bases in the middle. Germline loops: CDR1 SGHTA, CDR2 FQGNSA. This CDR3 is CASSSSARQGDEQYF. The CDR3 DNA reads as TGTGCCAGCAGCTCTAGCGCACGGCAGGGGGACGAGCAGTACTTC.

CDR3 sequence: CASSLINRNTEAFF. The CDR3 coding sequence is TGTGCCAGCAGCCTGATTAACAGGAACACTGAAGCTTTCTTT. The chain joins TRBV25-1 to TRBJ1-1; the D is unclear. V was pared by 6 bases and J by 1 base, with 12 bases between. CDR3 size: 14 residues. Germline loops: CDR1 MGHDK, CDR2 SYGVNS.

Comments on this clonotype: This sequence may be a read error, since a much larger clone differs from it by one base. The V and J genes are TRBV25-1 and TRBJ1-1, with 7 bases that match TRBD1. Germline CDR1 is MGHDK and CDR2 is SYGVNS. The CDR3 runs to 16 residues. The CDR3 DNA sequence: TGTGCCAGCAGCCCTCTAGGTGGAGGGGGCTCCACTGACGCTTTCTTT. Translation: CASSPLGGGGSTDAFF.

This chain connects TRBV29-1 to TRBJ2-7; TRBD1 matches 9 bases. Germline V lookup: CDR1 SQVTM, CDR2 ANQGSEA. The CDR3 has 13 amino acids. The V gene end was trimmed by 5 bases and the J gene end by 9 bases; junction bases not matched to a gene: 11. For the CDR3, the DNA is TGCAGCGTTCTACCAGACAGGGGGGGTGGGCAGTACTTC. It yields the protein CSVLPDRGGGQYF.

As to this clonotype: This may arise from a read error, as a much more abundant clone is one base away. This rearrangement joins TRBV29-1 to TRBJ2-5, with 8 positions matching TRBD2. Germline V lookup: CDR1 SQVTM, CDR2 ANQGSEA. J lost 9 bases, V lost 7 bases, and 10 bases had no gene match. The CDR3 is 12 amino acids. The DNA of the CDR3 is TGCAGCGCCGGGAGGGCGTTTGAGGCCCAGTACTTC. It is translated as CSAGRAFEAQYF. The full variable domain, rest sourced from reference TRBV29-1 and TRBJ2-5, is SAVISQKPSRDICQRGTSLTIQCQVDSQVTMMFWYRQQPGQSLTLIATANQGSEATYESGFVIDKFPISRPNLTFSTLTVSNMSPEDSSIYLCSAGRAFEAQYFGPGTRLLVL.

The chain uses TRBV7-9 and TRBJ2-7; 11 bases line up with TRBD2. This CDR3 contains 14 residues. V shed 6 bases and J 5 bases; nucleotides not matched to a gene: 6. Germline values: CDR1 SEHNR, CDR2 FQNEAQ (reference sequence). CDR3 DNA sequence: TGTGCCAGCAGTGTGGGACTAGCGGCGCACGAGCAGTACTTC. The encoded protein is CASSVGLAAHEQYF.

This clonotype was recorded many times. This chain links TRBV7-9 with TRBJ2-6; TRBD2 might be the D (5 bases). Between the trimmed V and J ends, which lost 7 bases and 0 bases, there was a span of 19 bases. CDR1 is SEHNR and CDR2 is FQNEAQ in the germline V gene (reference sequence). The CDR3 covers 18 residues. The CDR3 region is CASTAARAISSGANVLTF. Written as DNA, the CDR3 is TGTGCCAGCACCGCCGCGAGGGCTATAAGCTCTGGGGCCAACGTCCTGACTTTC.

This clonotype was observed at least ten times. The chain joins TRBV5-1 to TRBJ1-2, with 7 bases identical to TRBD1. Germline assignment: CDR1 SGHRS and CDR2 YFSETQ. This CDR3 spans 14 amino acids. Trimming took 3 bases from V and 6 from J; bases not matched to a gene: 8. For the CDR3, the DNA is TGCGCCAGCAGCTCCGGGACAGTGAGGGATGGCTACACCTTC. It translates to CASSSGTVRDGYTF.

This clonotype was seen repeatedly, ten times or more. The CDR3 sequence is CASSLRPGWTGLKGANVLTF. DNA of the CDR3: TGTGCCAGCAGCCTAAGACCAGGCTGGACAGGTTTGAAAGGGGCCAACGTCCTGACTTTC. The V gene is TRBV2, the J gene TRBJ2-6; 7 bases agree with TRBD1. After removal of 6 bases from V and 4 bases from J, the junction contained 21 bases not matched to a gene. This CDR3 is built from 20 residues. The germline CDR1 and CDR2 sequences are SNHLY and FYNNEI.

This clonotype was counted many times. This rearrangement joins TRBV7-2 to TRBJ1-2, with D possibly being TRBD1 (6 bases). Germline V lookup: CDR1 SGHTA, CDR2 FQGNSA. The CDR3 sequence is 14 residues long. Trimming removed 6 bases from V and 0 bases from J, with 11 bases in between. The CDR3 spells CASSIRQANYGYTF. The CDR3 DNA reads TGTGCCAGCAGTATCCGACAGGCTAACTATGGCTACACCTTC. The whole variable domain, remainder taken from reference TRBV7-2 and TRBJ1-2, is GAGVSQSPSNKVTEKGKDVELRCDPISGHTALYWYRQSLGQGLEFLIYFQGNSAPDKSGLPSDRFSAERTGGSVSTLTIQRTQQEDSAVYLCASSIRQANYGYTFGSGTRLTVV.